This entry lists 26 T cell receptor beta chains sequenced from one sample in a study of identical twins. A single record per CDR3 protein comes from TCRdb applying MiXCR to the 5' RACE reads. Altogether around 1.7 million distinct CDR3 sequences are present, about 31% being singletons, with the ten largest covering 0.25% to 0.3%. The sample comprised cord blood. Every receptor here comes from a newborn girl in good health.

In this sample, this clonotype turned up many times. The chain has TRBV12-3 or TRBV12-4 and TRBJ2-7; no reliable D call. Trimming removed 3 bases from V and 5 bases from J, with 8 bases in between. The CDR3 extends over 12 amino acids. Here the CDR3 DNA reads TGTGCCAGCAGTTTTCTGGTAGACGAGCAGTACTTC. Translation gives CASSFLVDEQYF.

CDR3 residues: CASSSLDRGGETQYF. The CDR3 DNA reads as TGTGCCAGCAGCTCCCTAGACAGGGGGGGGGAGACCCAGTACTTC. V is TRBV7-8 and J is TRBJ2-4; TRBD1 matches 9 bases. Gene TRBJ2-5 matches the end of the DNA better, so the J call may be wrong. Looked up from germline, CDR1 is SGHVS and CDR2 is FQNEAQ. The CDR3 length is 15 residues.

The rearrangement links TRBV25-1 to TRBJ2-7; the D gene is possibly TRBD1 (7 bases). The CDR3 is 16 residues long. Germline loops: CDR1 MGHDK, CDR2 SYGVNS. The ends were cut back, 3 bases at V and 1 base at J, with 16 bases in the middle. The CDR3 DNA reads as TGTGCCAGCAGTGACCCCACCAGGGGGAGGTCCTACGAGCAGTACTTC. Its protein product is CASSDPTRGRSYEQYF.

The chain employs TRBV20-1 and TRBJ1-3, with a weak D call TRBD1 (5 bases). The ends were cut back, 7 bases at V and 0 bases at J, with 10 bases in the middle. The germline gives CDR1 DFQATT, CDR2 SNEGSKA (reference sequence). The CDR3 is made up of 13 amino acids. The CDR3 nucleotides read TGCAGTGGACAGCCGGACTCTGGAAACACCATATATTTT. Translated: CSGQPDSGNTIYF.

V usage is TRBV4-1 and J usage is TRBJ2-1; D is perhaps TRBD1 (6 bases). V was pared by 3 bases and J by 4 bases, with 16 bases between. This CDR3 has 16 residues. CDR1 MGHRA and CDR2 YSYEKL come from the germline V gene. Here the CDR3 DNA reads TGCGCCAGCAGCCACCGAGAGCGGACAGAATACAATGAGCAGTTCTTC. Translated: CASSHRERTEYNEQFF.

This clonotype was detected many times. The chain recombines TRBV24-1 with TRBJ1-2; the D is unclear. Looked up from germline, CDR1 is KGHDR and CDR2 is SFDVKD. The ends were cut back, 4 bases at V and 2 bases at J, with 4 bases in the middle. The CDR3 is 12 residues long. CDR3 nucleotides: TGTGCCACCAGTGACAGAAACTATGGCTACACCTTC. Its protein is CATSDRNYGYTF.

V usage is TRBV18 and J usage is TRBJ2-5; tentative D call: TRBD1 (6 bases). Germline CDR1 KGHSH, CDR2 LQKENI. CDR3 length equals 14 residues. V lost 2 bases and J lost 2, with 9 bases in between. CDR3: CASSPTRGQETQYF. CDR3 DNA: TGTGCCAGCTCACCAACCAGGGGTCAAGAGACCCAGTACTTC.

This clonotype was seen only a few times. The chain combines TRBV20-1 with TRBJ2-4; D remains ambiguous. The DNA end is a closer match to TRBJ2-7, so the J assignment may be wrong. Germline loops: CDR1 DFQATT, CDR2 SNEGSKA (reference sequence). This CDR3 contains 10 residues. CDR3 DNA sequence: TGCAGTGCTAGAGGACGCGAGCAGTACTTC. Residues: CSARGREQYF.

As regards this clonotype: A read error may account for a junction end that differs from germline. The V call is TRBV18, the J call TRBJ2-5; 7 positions agree with TRBD2. The CDR3 has 14 residues. In germline, CDR1 is KGHSH, CDR2 LQKENI. CDR3 sequence reads: CAGSPGLDQETQYF. In DNA, the CDR3 is TGTGCCGGCTCACCCGGACTAGACCAAGAGACCCAGTACTTC. Drawing the rest from reference TRBV18 and TRBJ2-5, the complete variable domain is NAGVMQNPRHLVRRRGQEARLRCSPMKGHSHVYWYRQLPEEGLKFMVYLQKENIIDESGMPKERFSAEFPKEGPSILRIQQVVRGDSAAYFCAGSPGLDQETQYFGPGTRLLVL.

This clonotype appeared many times. This chain connects TRBV3-1 to TRBJ2-1; the D gene is possibly TRBD2 (5 bases). Germline assignment: CDR1 LGHDT and CDR2 YNNKEL (reference sequence). V gave up 1 base and J gave up 0 bases, with 13 bases separating them. This CDR3 spans 17 amino acids. CDR3 nucleotides: TGTGCCAGCAGCCAAGTCAGCGGAAGGAGCTCCTACAATGAGCAGTTCTTC. Its translation: CASSQVSGRSSYNEQFF.

The chain has TRBV20-1 and TRBJ2-3; 10 nucleotides agree with TRBD2. Trimming took 1 base from V and 2 from J; bases not matched to a gene: 6. Germline CDR1 is DFQATT and CDR2 is SNEGSKA (reference sequence). The CDR3 has 16 amino acids. In DNA form, the CDR3 reads TGCAGTGCTAGAGTCCTCCTAGCGGGAGCCACAGATACGCAGTATTTT. Translation: CSARVLLAGATDTQYF.

This clonotype was observed a few times. J is TRBJ2-3 and V is TRBV20-1, with 7 bases that match TRBD2. After removal of 3 bases from V and 7 bases from J, the junction contained 10 bases not matched to a gene. Per the germline V gene, CDR1 is DFQATT and CDR2 is SNEGSKA (reference sequence). The CDR3 spans 14 residues. The CDR3 loop is CSASPSGKPYTQYF. DNA of the CDR3: TGCAGTGCTAGTCCTAGCGGAAAACCTTATACGCAGTATTTT.

This clonotype occurred many times. This rearrangement joins TRBV20-1 to TRBJ2-7; TRBD1 matches 8 bases. Germline V gives CDR1 DFQATT, CDR2 SNEGSKA (reference sequence). V lost 5 bases, J lost 4 bases, and 7 bases stayed unmatched. The CDR3 is 13 amino acids. The chain's CDR3 is CSASGTGDYEQYF. DNA for the CDR3: TGCAGTGCTTCCGGGACAGGCGATTACGAGCAGTACTTC.

The chain recombines TRBV2 with TRBJ2-1; D is possibly TRBD2 (6 bases). Germline V gene sequence: CDR1 SNHLY, CDR2 FYNNEI. The V end was cut by 6 bases, the J end by 1 base, with 13 bases between. The CDR3 has 15 residues. CDR3 nucleotide sequence: TGTGCCAGCAGGGAGGGGCTAGCATCCTACAATGAGCAGTTCTTC. As protein: CASREGLASYNEQFF.

V and J are TRBV27 and TRBJ2-1, with 8 bases that match TRBD2. V gave up 5 bases and J gave up 4 bases; unmatched junction bases: 10. The germline V gene has CDR1 MNHEY and CDR2 SMNVEV (reference sequence). The CDR3 has 16 residues. For the CDR3, the DNA is TGTGCCAGCAGTCCCCCCCAGCGGGAGAGGTACAATGAGCAGTTCTTC. Amino acid sequence: CASSPPQRERYNEQFF.

The genes are TRBV4-1 and TRBJ2-1, with TRBD2 matching over 7 bases. Per the germline V gene, CDR1 is MGHRA and CDR2 is YSYEKL. V shed 0 bases and J 6 bases; nucleotides not matched to a gene: 8. This CDR3 region has 16 residues. The CDR3 DNA sequence: TGCGCCAGCAGCCAAGATACGTGGGGGGGTGTCAATGAGCAGTTCTTC. As protein: CASSQDTWGGVNEQFF.

This clonotype was seen only a few times. V gene TRBV27 combines with J gene TRBJ2-5; tentatively, D is TRBD2 (5 bases). The CDR3 length is 15 residues. CDR1 and CDR2 (germline): MNHEY, SMNVEV (reference sequence). V lost 5 bases and J 5 bases, leaving 18 bases between the germline ends. This CDR3 is CASSPPGSQRETQYF. The CDR3 DNA reads as TGTGCCAGCAGTCCGCCGGGATCTCAAAGGGAGACCCAGTACTTC.

This clonotype was seen many times. The rearrangement uses TRBV7-2 and TRBJ2-3; no firm D call. The ends were cut back, 1 base at V and 6 bases at J, with 8 bases in the middle. The V gene's germline CDR1 is SGHTA and CDR2 FQGNSA. CDR3 length: 13 residues. CDR3 in DNA: TGTGCCAGCAGCTTAGAAGGGTGGGATACGCAGTATTTT. This gives the protein CASSLEGWDTQYF. The full variable domain, in which reference TRBV7-2 and TRBJ2-3 provide the parts outside the CDR3, is GAGVSQSPSNKVTEKGKDVELRCDPISGHTALYWYRQSLGQGLEFLIYFQGNSAPDKSGLPSDRFSAERTGGSVSTLTIQRTQQEDSAVYLCASSLEGWDTQYFGPGTRLTVL.

The gene calls are TRBV20-1 and TRBJ2-3; 7 nucleotides agree with TRBD2. The CDR3 extends over 14 amino acids. V lost 3 bases to trimming and J lost 3 bases; unmatched junction nucleotides: 6. Germline loops: CDR1 DFQATT, CDR2 SNEGSKA (reference sequence). The CDR3 nucleotides read TGCAGTGCTAGTCGGGGGGTCGCGACAGATACGCAGTATTTT. This translates into CSASRGVATDTQYF.

This rearrangement joins TRBV3-1 to TRBJ2-3, with 9 nucleotides matching TRBD1. The germline V gene has CDR1 LGHDT and CDR2 YNNKEL (reference sequence). CDR3 length: 15 amino acids. With V trimmed by 4 bases and J by 2 bases, 4 bases remained unmatched. For the CDR3, the DNA is TGTGCCAGCAGCCTACGGGACAGGGACACAGATACGCAGTATTTT. Translated: CASSLRDRDTDTQYF.

The J gene is TRBJ2-5, the V gene TRBV14, with D perhaps TRBD2 (6 bases). Germline-derived CDR1 and CDR2 are SGHDN and FVKESK. This CDR3 has 16 residues. Trimming removed 4 bases at V and 2 bases at J, with 17 bases between. CDR3 protein: CASSLKKGLRQETQYF. The DNA for the CDR3 is TGTGCCAGCAGCCTTAAAAAGGGACTTCGTCAAGAGACCCAGTACTTC.

Points on this clonotype: A much larger clonotype is one base distant, so this may be a read error. The V and J genes are TRBV5-1 and TRBJ2-5; D is unresolved. This CDR3 is built from 13 residues. With 0 bases removed from V and 5 bases from J, the gap between germline ends came to 8 bases. The germline V gene has CDR1 SGHRS and CDR2 YFSETQ. The CDR3 coding sequence is TGCGCCAGCAGCTTGGACACCAGGGAGACCCAGTACTTC. Its translation: CASSLDTRETQYF.

This clonotype was seen a handful of times. The chain combines TRBV29-1 with TRBJ2-3, with 14 bases matching TRBD2. The CDR3 sequence is 20 residues long. Germline values: CDR1 SQVTM, CDR2 ANQGSEA. Losses at the gene ends were 6 bases for V and 0 bases for J; bases not matched to a gene: 17. The CDR3 DNA reads TGCAGCGTGGGACCCGGGACTAGCGGGAGAAGGGGATTTAGCACAGATACGCAGTATTTT. Translating it yields CSVGPGTSGRRGFSTDTQYF.

A note on this clonotype: A much larger clone lies a single base off, so this may be a read error. J is TRBJ2-7 and V is TRBV29-1; 12 bases line up with TRBD2. The junction had 7 bases not matched to a gene; V was cut back by 2 bases and J by 2 bases. Per germline, CDR1 SQVTM and CDR2 ANQGSEA. The CDR3 loop spans 16 amino acids. The CDR3 nucleotides are TGCAGCGTTGAATCGGTGACTAGCGGGAGCCCCTACGAGCAGTACTTC. Its translation: CSVESVTSGSPYEQYF.

This clonotype was seen ten or more times. V gene TRBV3-1 combines with J gene TRBJ2-4; D is unresolved. The V end lost 1 base, the J end lost 5 bases, and 6 bases lay between the germline ends. This CDR3 comprises 13 residues. The germline V gene has CDR1 LGHDT and CDR2 YNNKEL (reference sequence). The CDR3 is CASSQASQNIQYF. The CDR3 nucleotides read TGTGCCAGCAGCCAAGCGTCTCAAAACATTCAGTACTTC.

This clonotype has only a few counts. CDR3 loop: CASSQHGTVSYEQYF. The DNA of the CDR3 is TGTGCCAGCAGCCAACACGGGACGGTCTCCTACGAGCAGTACTTC. The chain links TRBV3-1 to TRBJ2-4; either TRBD1 or TRBD2 may supply D (5 bases each). Judging by the DNA end, TRBJ2-7 fits better; the J call may be wrong. In germline, CDR1 is LGHDT, CDR2 YNNKEL (reference sequence). The CDR3 sequence is 15 residues long.